Sequencing of this T cell receptor (beta chain) was carried out in a study of beta chain features in type 1 diabetes. This clone has only a few counts. The antigen is not known. The whole isolated RNA underwent reverse transcription, so sequencing captured expressed TCRB transcripts. TCRdb's table, derived via immunoSEQ multiplex PCR, lists solely in-frame clones and lacks some. The data show 200,000 to 300,000 clones, roughly 22% seen once. The length of the CDR3 is 15 residues. Trimming removed 6 bases from V and 7 bases from J, with 19 bases in between. Germline CDR1 is SGHDN and CDR2 is FVKESK. Study-wide findings and caveats: The study found moderately but significantly shorter TCRB CDR3s in all four CD4+ subsets of Type 1 diabetes patients.

The TCR sequence derives from a woman aged 40 to 50 with type 1 diabetes. The sequenced sample was naive CD4+ T cells from blood. This chain joins TRBV14 and TRBJ2-1, with D maybe TRBD2 (6 bases). CDR3 DNA: TGTGCCAGCAGAGCCCTTGCTGGAGGGTGGAATGAGCAGTTCTTC. Translated: CASRALAGGWNEQFF.